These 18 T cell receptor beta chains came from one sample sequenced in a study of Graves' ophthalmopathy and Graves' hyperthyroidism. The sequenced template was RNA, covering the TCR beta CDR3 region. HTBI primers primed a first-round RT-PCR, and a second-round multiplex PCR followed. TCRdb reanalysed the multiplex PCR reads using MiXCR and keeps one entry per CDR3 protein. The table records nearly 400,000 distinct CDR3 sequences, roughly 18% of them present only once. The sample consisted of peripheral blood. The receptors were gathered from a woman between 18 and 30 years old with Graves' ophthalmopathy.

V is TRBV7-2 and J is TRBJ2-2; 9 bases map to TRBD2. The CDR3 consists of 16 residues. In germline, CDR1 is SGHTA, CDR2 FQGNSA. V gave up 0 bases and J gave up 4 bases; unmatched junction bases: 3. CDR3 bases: TGTGCCAGCAGCTTAGCGATAGCGGGAGTCACCGGGGAGCTGTTTTTT. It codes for CASSLAIAGVTGELFF.

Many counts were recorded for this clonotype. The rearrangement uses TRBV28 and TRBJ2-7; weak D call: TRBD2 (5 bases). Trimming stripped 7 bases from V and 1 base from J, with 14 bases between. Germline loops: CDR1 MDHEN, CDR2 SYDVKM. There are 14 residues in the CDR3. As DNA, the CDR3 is TGTGCCAGCAACGGGGAGCTAGGGTCCTACGAGCAGTACTTC. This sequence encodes CASNGELGSYEQYF.

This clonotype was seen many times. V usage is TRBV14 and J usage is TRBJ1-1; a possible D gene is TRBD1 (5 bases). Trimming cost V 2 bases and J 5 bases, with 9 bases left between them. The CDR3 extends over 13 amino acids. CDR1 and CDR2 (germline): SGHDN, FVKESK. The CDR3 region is CASSQFQGTEAFF. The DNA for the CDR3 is TGTGCCAGCAGCCAATTCCAGGGTACTGAAGCTTTCTTT.

The CDR3 here is CASSPHGQGSSYEQYF. The CDR3 DNA reads TGTGCCAGCAGTCCTCACGGGCAGGGGAGCTCCTACGAGCAGTACTTC. This chain joins TRBV6-1 and TRBJ2-7; tentative D call: TRBD1 (6 bases). Germline V gene sequence: CDR1 MNHNS, CDR2 SASEGT. The CDR3 consists of 16 residues. With 5 bases removed from V and 0 bases from J, the gap between germline ends came to 17 bases.

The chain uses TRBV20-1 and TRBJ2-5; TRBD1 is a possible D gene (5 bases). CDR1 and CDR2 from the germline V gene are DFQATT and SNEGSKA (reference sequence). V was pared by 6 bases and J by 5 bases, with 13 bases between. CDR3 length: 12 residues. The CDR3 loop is CSAPGRDETQYF. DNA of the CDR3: TGCAGTGCCCCAGGGCGTGATGAGACCCAGTACTTC.

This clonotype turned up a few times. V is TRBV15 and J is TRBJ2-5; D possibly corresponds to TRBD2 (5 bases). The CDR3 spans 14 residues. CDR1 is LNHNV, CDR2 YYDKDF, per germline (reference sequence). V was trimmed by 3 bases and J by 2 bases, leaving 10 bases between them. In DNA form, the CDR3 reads TGTGCCACCAGCAGTCGTCAGCGGCAAGAGACCCAGTACTTC. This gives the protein CATSSRQRQETQYF. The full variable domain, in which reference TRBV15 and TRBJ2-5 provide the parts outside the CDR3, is DAMVIQNPRYQVTQFGKPVTLSCSQTLNHNVMYWYQQKSSQAPKLLFHYYDKDFNNEADTPDNFQSRRPNTSFCFLDIRSPGLGDTAMYLCATSSRQRQETQYFGPGTRLLVL.

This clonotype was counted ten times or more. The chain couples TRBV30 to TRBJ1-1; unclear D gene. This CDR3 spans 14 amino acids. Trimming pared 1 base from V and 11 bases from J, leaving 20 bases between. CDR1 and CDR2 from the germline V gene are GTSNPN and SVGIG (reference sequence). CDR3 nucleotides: TGTGCCTGGAGTGGCTCGGGATCACTTTATGGGGCTTTCTTT. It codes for CAWSGSGSLYGAFF.

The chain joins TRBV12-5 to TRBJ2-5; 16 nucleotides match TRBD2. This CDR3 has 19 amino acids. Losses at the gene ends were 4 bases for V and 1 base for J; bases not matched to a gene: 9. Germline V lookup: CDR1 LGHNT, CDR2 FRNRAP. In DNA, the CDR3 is TGTGCTAGTGGTTCCCCAGGGACTAGCGGGAGGGCTTTCCAAGAGACCCAGTACTTC. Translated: CASGSPGTSGRAFQETQYF. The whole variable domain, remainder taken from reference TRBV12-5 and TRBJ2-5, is DARVTQTPRHKVTEMGQEVTMRCQPILGHNTVFWYRQTMMQGLELLAYFRNRAPLDDSGMPKDRFSAEMPDATLATLKIQPSEPRDSAVYFCASGSPGTSGRAFQETQYFGPGTRLLVL.

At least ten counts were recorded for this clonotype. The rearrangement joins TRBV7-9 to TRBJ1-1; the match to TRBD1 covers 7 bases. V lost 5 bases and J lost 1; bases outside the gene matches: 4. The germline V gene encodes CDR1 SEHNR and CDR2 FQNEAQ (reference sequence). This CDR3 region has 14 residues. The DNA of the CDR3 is TGTGCCAGCAGCCATCCAGGGGGGAACACTGAAGCTTTCTTT. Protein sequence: CASSHPGGNTEAFF. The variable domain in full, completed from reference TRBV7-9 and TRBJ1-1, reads DTGVSQNPRHKITKRGQNVTFRCDPISEHNRLYWYRQTLGQGPEFLTYFQNEAQLEKSRLLSDRFSAERPKGSFSTLEIQRTEQGDSAMYLCASSHPGGNTEAFFGQGTRLTVV.

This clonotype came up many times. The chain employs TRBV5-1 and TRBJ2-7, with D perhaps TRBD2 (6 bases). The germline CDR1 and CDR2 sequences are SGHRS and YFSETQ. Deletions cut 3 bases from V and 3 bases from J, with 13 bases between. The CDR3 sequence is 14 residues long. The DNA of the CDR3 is TGCGCCAGCAGCTCCGGGACTTGGAACTACGAGCAGTACTTC. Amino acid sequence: CASSSGTWNYEQYF.

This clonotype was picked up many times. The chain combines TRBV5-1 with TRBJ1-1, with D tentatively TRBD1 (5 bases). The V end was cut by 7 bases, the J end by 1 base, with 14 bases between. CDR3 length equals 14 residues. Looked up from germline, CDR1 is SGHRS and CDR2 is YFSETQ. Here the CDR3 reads CASGKGTQNTEAFF. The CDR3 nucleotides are TGCGCCAGCGGGAAAGGGACGCAGAACACTGAAGCTTTCTTT.

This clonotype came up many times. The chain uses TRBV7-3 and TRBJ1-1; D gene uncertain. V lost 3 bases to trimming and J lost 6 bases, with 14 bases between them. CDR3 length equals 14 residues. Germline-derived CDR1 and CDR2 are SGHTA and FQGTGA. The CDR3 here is CASSLSPCKPEAFF. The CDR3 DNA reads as TGTGCCAGCAGCTTGTCCCCTTGTAAACCTGAAGCTTTCTTT.

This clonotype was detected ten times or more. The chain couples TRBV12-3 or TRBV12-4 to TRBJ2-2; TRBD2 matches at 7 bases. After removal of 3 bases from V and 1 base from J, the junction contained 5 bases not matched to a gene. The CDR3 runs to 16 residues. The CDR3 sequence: CASSFSLAENTGELFF. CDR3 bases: TGTGCCAGCAGTTTTAGTCTAGCGGAGAACACCGGGGAGCTGTTTTTT.

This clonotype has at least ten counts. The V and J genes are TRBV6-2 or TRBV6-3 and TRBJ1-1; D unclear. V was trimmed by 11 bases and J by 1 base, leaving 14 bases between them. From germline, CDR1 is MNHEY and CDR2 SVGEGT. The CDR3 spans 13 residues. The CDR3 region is CAGRWQWNTEAFF. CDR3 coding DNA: TGTGCCGGCCGGTGGCAGTGGAACACTGAAGCTTTCTTT.

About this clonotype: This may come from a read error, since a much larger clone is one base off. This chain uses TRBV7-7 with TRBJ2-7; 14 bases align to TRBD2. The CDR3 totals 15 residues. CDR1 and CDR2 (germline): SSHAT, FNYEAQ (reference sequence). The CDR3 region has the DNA TGTTCTAGCAGCATTGGGACTAGCGGGAGTTACGAGCAGTACTTC. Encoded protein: CSSSIGTSGSYEQYF.

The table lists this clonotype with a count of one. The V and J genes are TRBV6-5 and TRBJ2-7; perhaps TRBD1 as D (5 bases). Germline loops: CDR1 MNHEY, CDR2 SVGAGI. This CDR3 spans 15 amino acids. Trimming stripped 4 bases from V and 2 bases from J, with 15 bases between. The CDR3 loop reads CASSSKVLGAYEQYF. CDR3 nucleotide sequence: TGTGCCAGCAGTTCGAAGGTCTTAGGGGCCTACGAGCAGTACTTC.

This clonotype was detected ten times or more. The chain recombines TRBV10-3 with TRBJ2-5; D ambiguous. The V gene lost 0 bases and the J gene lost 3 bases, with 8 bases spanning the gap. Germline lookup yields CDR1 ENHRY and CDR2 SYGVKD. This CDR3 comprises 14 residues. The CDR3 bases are TGTGCCATCAGTGAGTCGAAGCGAGAAGAGACCCAGTACTTC. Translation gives CAISESKREETQYF.

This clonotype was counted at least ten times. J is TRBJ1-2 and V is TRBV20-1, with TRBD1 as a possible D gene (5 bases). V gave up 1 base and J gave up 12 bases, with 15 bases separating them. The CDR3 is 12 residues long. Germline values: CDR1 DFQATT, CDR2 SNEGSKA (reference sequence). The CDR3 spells CSARGGRQKDTF. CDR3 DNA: TGCAGTGCTAGAGGAGGTCGACAGAAGGACACCTTC.